The entry that follows covers one TCR beta chain sequence. What it binds is not known. Of the isolated RNA, all was reverse transcribed, and so the sequenced material was expressed TCRB transcripts. TCRdb's table, derived via immunoSEQ multiplex PCR, lists solely in-frame clones and lacks some. The table includes hundreds of thousands of clones, about an eighth detected once. These data come from a study of beta chain features in type 1 diabetes. Overall study: Patients shared similar age, gender and cell yields with healthy donors. Study-level findings and limits: Shorter TCRB CDR3s, moderately but significantly so, were found in Type 1 diabetes patients in all four CD4+ subsets.

CDR3 length equals 13 residues. The germline gives CDR1 SQVTM, CDR2 ANQGSEA. Trimming removed 6 bases from V and 4 bases from J; junction bases left unmatched: 5. Sequencing was carried out using naive CD4+ T cells from blood. This sequence originates from a young man with type 1 diabetes. The chain links TRBV29-1 to TRBJ1-3; TRBD1 aligns across 8 bases. The CDR3 coding sequence is TGCAGCGTAGCAGGGGGCCGGGGAAACACCATATATTTT. Its translation is CSVAGGRGNTIYF.